The sample holds many counts of the clone carrying this T cell receptor beta chain. The antigen is undetermined. Using unique molecular identifiers, the investigators prepared the TCRbeta library. TCRdb re-derived calls from the PCR reads in MiXCR, one entry per CDR3 protein. The data contain tens of thousands of distinct CDR3 sequences, roughly 4.9% of them singletons. The data are from a study of T-cell reconstitution after alpha-beta-depleted transplantation in children. Study conclusions and caveats: Surviving recipient cells, namely T cells and thymic progenitors, were the source of high day-60 TCRbeta diversity in some patients. In patients about two months after transplant, alpha-beta T cells reportedly arose from several hundred expanded graft clones. At the one-year point after transplant, T-cell counts and TCRbeta diversity were found to come mostly from T cells that had been newly produced.

The clonotype was recovered from a boy under two years old who had a stem cell transplant for acute myeloid leukemia, so the T cells may come from the graft donor. Specimen: PBMCs, mostly from graft donor cells, collected 180 days after TCRalphabeta/CD19-depleted stem cell transplant.

CDR3 protein: CASRGRLDEKLFF. Written as DNA, the CDR3 is TGTGCCAGCAGGGGACGGCTTGATGAAAAACTGTTTTTT. The V gene is TRBV25-1, the J gene TRBJ1-4; weak D call: TRBD1 (5 bases). Germline CDR1 MGHDK, CDR2 SYGVNS. Trimming cost V 6 bases and J 6 bases, with 11 bases left between them. The CDR3 runs 13 residues.